This passage covers 7 T cell receptor beta chains from one sample sequenced in a study of Ad26.COV2.S vaccination and SARS-CoV-2 variants. Using immunoSEQ multiplex PCR, the repertoire was profiled, and TCRdb retains in-frame clones only, with some absent. The sample carries approximately 400,000 clones, more than 75% recorded once. Treatment specified: some 20 received Ad26.COV2.S at low or high dose, single or two shots; 5 received placebo; per-sample allocation not given. Sampling happened 63 days after the first vaccine or placebo injection. The specimen was peripheral blood, collected in a trial of Ad26.COV2.S vaccine versus placebo. These receptors were collected from a person between 18 and 59 years old who received the Ad26.COV2.S COVID-19 vaccine or a placebo.

This chain uses TRBV14 with TRBJ2-7; 9 positions agree with TRBD2. The CDR3 covers 15 residues. The germline gives CDR1 SGHDN, CDR2 FVKESK. V lost 5 bases and J lost 3; bases outside the gene matches: 8. CDR3 protein: CASSYSGGRLYEQYF. As DNA, the CDR3 is TGTGCCAGCAGCTATAGCGGGGGACGCCTCTACGAGCAGTACTTC.

This rearrangement joins TRBV5-4 to TRBJ1-4; 10 bases are a match to TRBD1. The germline V gene has CDR1 SGHNT and CDR2 YYREEE (reference sequence). CDR3 length: 17 residues. Trimming took 4 bases from V and 11 from J; bases not matched to a gene: 17. The CDR3 DNA is TGTGCCAGCAGCCTCACGACCTTCACCGGGACAGGGGACAAACTGTTTTTT. Amino acids: CASSLTTFTGTGDKLFF.

V is TRBV9 and J is TRBJ2-3; 10 bases line up with TRBD2. The junction had 13 bases not matched to a gene; V was cut back by 4 bases and J by 5 bases. CDR3 size: 17 residues. Per germline, CDR1 SGDLS and CDR2 YYNGEE. The CDR3 bases are TGTGCCAGCAGCCCCGTCGGGACTAGCGTTGCGGGAGATACGCAGTATTTT. Protein sequence: CASSPVGTSVAGDTQYF.

The chain is built from TRBV15 and TRBJ2-7; 12 positions match TRBD1. The length of the CDR3 is 16 residues. Per germline, CDR1 LNHNV and CDR2 YYDKDF (reference sequence). Unmatched junction bases numbered 7, after V lost 1 base and J lost 6 bases. The CDR3 is CATSRGTGTGGVEQYF. The CDR3 DNA is TGTGCCACCAGCAGAGGAACCGGGACAGGGGGCGTCGAGCAGTACTTC.

V is TRBV24-1 and J is TRBJ2-3, with a weak D call TRBD1 (6 bases). The CDR3 totals 13 residues. Germline V gives CDR1 KGHDR, CDR2 SFDVKD. V shed 11 bases and J shed 2 bases, with 13 bases lying between them. The CDR3 coding sequence is TGTGCCATACAGGACAGCTTCACAGATACGCAGTATTTT. Residues: CAIQDSFTDTQYF.

The CDR3: CSVGGRLAGALVITDTQYF. The CDR3 bases are TGCAGCGTTGGGGGACGACTAGCGGGGGCCCTCGTAATTACAGATACGCAGTATTTT. The V gene is TRBV29-1, the J gene TRBJ2-3; 12 bases match TRBD2. This CDR3 contains 19 residues. Germline trimming cut 4 bases from V and 3 bases from J; bases unmatched to any gene: 17. Germline V lookup: CDR1 SQVTM, CDR2 ANQGSEA.

V gene TRBV4-3 combines with J gene TRBJ2-2; D gene ambiguous. Germline CDR1 reads LGHNA; CDR2 reads YSLEER. V was pared by 2 bases and J by 1 base, with 5 bases between. The CDR3 length is 14 residues. The CDR3 bases are TGCGCCAGCAGCCAACAAGTGAACACCGGGGAGCTGTTTTTT. Its protein product is CASSQQVNTGELFF.